The 2 T cell receptor beta chains given below trace back to one sample, sequenced in a study of PD-1 blockade in classical Hodgkin lymphoma. Brentuximab vedotin exposure varied, and every patient relapsed after autologous stem cell transplantation. Isolation of CD8+ T cells from thawed PBMCs used magnetic negative selection. The method was immunoSEQ multiplex PCR; TCRdb's version includes in-frame clones alone and lacks a portion of them. The sample gives about 5,600 clones, under 90% of which show up once; around 10% is in the top ten. The sequences come from CD8+ T cells from blood, collected at baseline. These receptors were obtained from a human donor with classical Hodgkin lymphoma.

CDR3: CASSSSIGRVSGNTIYF. Here the CDR3 DNA reads TGTGCCAGCAGTTCCTCTATAGGACGGGTGTCGGGAAACACCATATATTTT. The J gene is TRBJ1-3, the V gene TRBV28; D ambiguous. V gave up 4 bases and J gave up 4 bases, with 20 bases separating them. The CDR3 runs to 17 residues. Germline loops: CDR1 MDHEN, CDR2 SYDVKM.

This clone has just a few counts. The rearrangement joins TRBV6-5 to TRBJ1-2; D remains ambiguous. CDR1 MNHEY and CDR2 SVGAGI come from the germline V gene. This CDR3 spans 14 amino acids. V dropped 2 bases and J dropped 1 base, with 8 bases sitting between them. CDR3 sequence reads: CASSYQPNNYGYTF. The CDR3 bases are TGTGCCAGCAGTTACCAGCCTAATAACTATGGCTACACCTTC.